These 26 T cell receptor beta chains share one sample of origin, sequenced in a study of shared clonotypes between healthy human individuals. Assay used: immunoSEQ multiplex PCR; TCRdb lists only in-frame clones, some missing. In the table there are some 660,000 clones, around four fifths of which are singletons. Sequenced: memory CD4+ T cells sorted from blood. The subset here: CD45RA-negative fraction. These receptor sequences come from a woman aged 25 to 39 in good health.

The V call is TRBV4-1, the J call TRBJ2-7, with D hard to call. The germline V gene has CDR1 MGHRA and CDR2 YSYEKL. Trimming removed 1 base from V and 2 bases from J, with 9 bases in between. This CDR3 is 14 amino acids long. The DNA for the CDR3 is TGCGCCAGCAGCCAAGTTGGTCGGACCTACGAGCAGTACTTC. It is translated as CASSQVGRTYEQYF.

CDR3 coding DNA: TGTGCCAGCCTCGGGGGGCCTAGGTTCTTC. Protein: CASLGGPRFF. The chain recombines TRBV6-1 with TRBJ2-1; perhaps TRBD2 as D (7 bases). Trimming left V 8 bases short and J 15 bases short, with 14 bases between. The CDR3 loop spans 10 amino acids. In germline, CDR1 is MNHNS, CDR2 SASEGT.

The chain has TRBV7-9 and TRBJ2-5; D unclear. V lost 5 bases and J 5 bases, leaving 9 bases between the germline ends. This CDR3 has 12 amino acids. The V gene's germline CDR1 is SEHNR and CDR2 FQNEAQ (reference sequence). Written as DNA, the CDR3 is TGTGCCAGCAGCGCCCCGCGTGAGACCCAGTACTTC. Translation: CASSAPRETQYF.

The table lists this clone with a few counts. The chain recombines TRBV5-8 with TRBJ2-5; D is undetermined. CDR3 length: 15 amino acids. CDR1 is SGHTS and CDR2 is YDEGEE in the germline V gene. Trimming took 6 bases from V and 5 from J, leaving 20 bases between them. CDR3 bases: TGTGCCAGCATGAAACCTAGGACGGGTCTGGAGACCCAGTACTTC. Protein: CASMKPRTGLETQYF.

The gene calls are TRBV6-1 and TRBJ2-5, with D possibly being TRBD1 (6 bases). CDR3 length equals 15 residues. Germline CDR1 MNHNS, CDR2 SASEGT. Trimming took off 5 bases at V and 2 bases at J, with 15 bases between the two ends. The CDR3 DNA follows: TGTGCCAGCAGTTCCCAGGGGACCAGTCAAGAGACCCAGTACTTC. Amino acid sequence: CASSSQGTSQETQYF.

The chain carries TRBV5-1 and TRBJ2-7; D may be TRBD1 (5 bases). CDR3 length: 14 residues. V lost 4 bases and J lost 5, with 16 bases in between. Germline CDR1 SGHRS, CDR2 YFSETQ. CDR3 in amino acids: CASSPRESAHEQYF. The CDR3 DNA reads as TGCGCCAGCAGCCCCAGGGAAAGCGCCCACGAGCAGTACTTC.

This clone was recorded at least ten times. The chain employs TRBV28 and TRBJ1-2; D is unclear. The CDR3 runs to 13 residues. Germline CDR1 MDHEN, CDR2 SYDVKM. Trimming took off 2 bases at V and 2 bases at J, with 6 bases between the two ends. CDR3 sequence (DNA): TGTGCCAGCAGTTTAGCGCAGAACTATGGCTACACCTTC. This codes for CASSLAQNYGYTF.

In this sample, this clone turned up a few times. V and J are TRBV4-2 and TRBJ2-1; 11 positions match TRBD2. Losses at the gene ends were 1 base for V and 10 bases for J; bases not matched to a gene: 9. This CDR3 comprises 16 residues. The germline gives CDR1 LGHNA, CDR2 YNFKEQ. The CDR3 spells CASSQVPASGRNEQFF. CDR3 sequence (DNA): TGTGCCAGCAGCCAAGTACCGGCTAGCGGGAGGAACGAGCAGTTCTTC.

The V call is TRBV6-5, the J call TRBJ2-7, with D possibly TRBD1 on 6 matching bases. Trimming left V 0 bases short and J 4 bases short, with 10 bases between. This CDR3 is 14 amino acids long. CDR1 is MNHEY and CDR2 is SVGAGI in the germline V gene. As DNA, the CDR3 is TGTGCCAGCAGTTACTCCGGACAGTCATACGAGCAGTACTTC. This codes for CASSYSGQSYEQYF.

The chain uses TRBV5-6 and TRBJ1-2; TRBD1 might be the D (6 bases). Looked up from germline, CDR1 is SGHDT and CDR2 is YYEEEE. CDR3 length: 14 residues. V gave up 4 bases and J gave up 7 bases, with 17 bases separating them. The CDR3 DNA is TGTGCCAGCAGCACAACAACAGGGTTGGCTGGCTACACCTTC. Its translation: CASSTTTGLAGYTF.

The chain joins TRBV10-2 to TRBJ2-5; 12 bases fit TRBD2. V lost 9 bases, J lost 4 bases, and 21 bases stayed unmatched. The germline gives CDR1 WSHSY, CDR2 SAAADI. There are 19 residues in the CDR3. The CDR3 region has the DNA TGCGCCAGTGGGGGGAAAATCGGGACTAGCGGGCTCTGGGGAGAGACCCAGTACTTC. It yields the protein CASGGKIGTSGLWGETQYF.

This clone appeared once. The CDR3 loop reads CASSLAGLASSYEQYF. The CDR3 coding sequence is TGTGCCAGCAGTTTAGCGGGACTAGCGAGCTCCTACGAGCAGTACTTC. This chain links TRBV28 with TRBJ2-7; 10 bases align to TRBD2. V lost 2 bases, J lost 0 bases, and 4 bases stayed unmatched. CDR1 is MDHEN and CDR2 is SYDVKM in the germline V gene. CDR3 size: 16 residues.

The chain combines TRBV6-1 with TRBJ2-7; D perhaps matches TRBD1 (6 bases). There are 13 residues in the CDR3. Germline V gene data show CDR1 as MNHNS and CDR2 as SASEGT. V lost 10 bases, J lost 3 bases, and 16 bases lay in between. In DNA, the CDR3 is TGTGCCACCTCACCTACAGGGAACTACGAGCAGTACTTC. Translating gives CATSPTGNYEQYF.

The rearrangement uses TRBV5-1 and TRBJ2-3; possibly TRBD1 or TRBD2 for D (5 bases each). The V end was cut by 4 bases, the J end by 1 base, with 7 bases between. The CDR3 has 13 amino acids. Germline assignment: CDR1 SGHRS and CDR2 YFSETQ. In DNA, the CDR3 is TGCGCCAGCAGCGAGGGGCGCACAGATACGCAGTATTTT. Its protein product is CASSEGRTDTQYF. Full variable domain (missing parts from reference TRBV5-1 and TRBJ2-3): KAGVTQTPRYLIKTRGQQVTLSCSPISGHRSVSWYQQTPGQGLQFLFEYFSETQRNKGNFPGRFSGRQFSNSRSEMNVSTLELGDSALYLCASSEGRTDTQYFGPGTRLTVL.

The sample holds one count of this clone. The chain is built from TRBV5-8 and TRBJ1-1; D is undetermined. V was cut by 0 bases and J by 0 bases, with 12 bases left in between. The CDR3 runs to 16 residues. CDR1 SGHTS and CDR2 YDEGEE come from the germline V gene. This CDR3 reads CASSLAVSFMNTEAFF. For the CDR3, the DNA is TGTGCCAGCAGCTTGGCGGTGTCCTTCATGAACACTGAAGCTTTCTTT.

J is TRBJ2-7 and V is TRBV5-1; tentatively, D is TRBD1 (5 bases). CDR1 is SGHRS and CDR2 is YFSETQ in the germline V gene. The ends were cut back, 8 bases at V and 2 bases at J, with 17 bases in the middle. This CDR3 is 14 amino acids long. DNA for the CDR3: TGCGCCAGTACCGGGCCGCCAGGGACCTACGAGCAGTACTTC. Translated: CASTGPPGTYEQYF.

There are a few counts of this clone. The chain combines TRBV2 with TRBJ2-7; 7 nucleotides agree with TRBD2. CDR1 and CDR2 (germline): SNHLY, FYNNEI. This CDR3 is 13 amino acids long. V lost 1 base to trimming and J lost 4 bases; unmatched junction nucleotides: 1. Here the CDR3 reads CASSEGLAYEQYF. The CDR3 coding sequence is TGTGCCAGCAGTGAAGGACTAGCTTACGAGCAGTACTTC.

The CDR3 nucleotides read TGTGCCAGCAGGACAAGCGGGACAGGTACCGGGGAGCTGTTTTTT. Protein: CASRTSGTGTGELFF. This sequence joins TRBV7-9 and TRBJ2-2, with D maybe TRBD1 (8 bases). The V gene lost 6 bases and the J gene lost 5 bases, with 16 bases spanning the gap. In germline, CDR1 is SEHNR, CDR2 FQNEAQ (reference sequence). This CDR3 is 15 amino acids long.

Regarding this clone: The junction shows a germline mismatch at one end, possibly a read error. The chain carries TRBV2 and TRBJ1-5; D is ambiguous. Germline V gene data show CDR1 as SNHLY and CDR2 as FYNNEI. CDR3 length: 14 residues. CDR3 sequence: CASTEDWGNQPQHF. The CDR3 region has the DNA TGTGCCAGCACTGAAGACTGGGGTAATCAGCCCCAGCATTTT. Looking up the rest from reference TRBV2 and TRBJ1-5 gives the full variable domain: EPEVTQTPSHQVTQMGQEVILRCVPISNHLYFYWYRQILGQKVEFLVSFYNNEISEKSEIFDDQFSVERPDGSNFTLKIRSTKLEDSAMYFCASTEDWGNQPQHFGDGTRLSIL.

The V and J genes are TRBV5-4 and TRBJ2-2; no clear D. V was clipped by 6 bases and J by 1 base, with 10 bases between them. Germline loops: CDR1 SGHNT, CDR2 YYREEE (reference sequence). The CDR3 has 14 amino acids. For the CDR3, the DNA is TGTGCCAGCAACCCCGACGGGAACACCGGGGAGCTGTTTTTT. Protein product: CASNPDGNTGELFF.

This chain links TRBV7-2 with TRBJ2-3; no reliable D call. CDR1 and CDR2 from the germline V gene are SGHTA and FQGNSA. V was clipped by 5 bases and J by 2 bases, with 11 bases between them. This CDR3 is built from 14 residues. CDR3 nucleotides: TGTGCCAGCAGCCTCCAGGAGAACACAGATACGCAGTATTTT. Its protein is CASSLQENTDTQYF.

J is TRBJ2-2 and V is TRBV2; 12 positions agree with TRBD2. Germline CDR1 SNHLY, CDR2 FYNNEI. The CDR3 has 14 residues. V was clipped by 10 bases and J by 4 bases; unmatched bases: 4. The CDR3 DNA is TGTGCCACAGGACTAGCGGGAAGCACCGGGGAGCTGTTTTTT. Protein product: CATGLAGSTGELFF.

CDR3 in amino acids: CASSYSGAPSSYEQYF. DNA of the CDR3: TGTGCCAGCAGTTACTCGGGAGCGCCTAGCTCCTACGAGCAGTACTTC. J is TRBJ2-7 and V is TRBV6-7, with a possible D match to TRBD2 (5 bases). TRBV6-7 is an open reading frame whose function is uncertain. Trimming removed 0 bases from V and 0 bases from J, with 12 bases in between. This CDR3 comprises 16 residues.

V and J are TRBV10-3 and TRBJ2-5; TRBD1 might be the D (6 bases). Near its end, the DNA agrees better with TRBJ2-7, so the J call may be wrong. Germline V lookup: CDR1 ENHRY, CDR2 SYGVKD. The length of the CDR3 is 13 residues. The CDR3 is CAISESGGYEQYF. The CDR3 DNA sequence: TGTGCCATCAGTGAGTCAGGGGGCTACGAGCAGTACTTC.

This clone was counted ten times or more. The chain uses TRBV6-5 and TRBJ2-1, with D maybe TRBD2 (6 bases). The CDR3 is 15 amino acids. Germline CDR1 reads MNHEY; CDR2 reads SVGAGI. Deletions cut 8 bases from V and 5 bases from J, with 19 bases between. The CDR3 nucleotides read TGTGCCAGCGCGGTAGCGGCCGATATCAACAATGAGCAGTTCTTC. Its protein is CASAVAADINNEQFF.

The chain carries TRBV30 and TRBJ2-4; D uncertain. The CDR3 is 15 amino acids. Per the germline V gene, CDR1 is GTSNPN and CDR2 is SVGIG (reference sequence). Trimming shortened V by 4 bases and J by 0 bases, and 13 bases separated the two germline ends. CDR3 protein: CAWTQARLAKNIQYF. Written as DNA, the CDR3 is TGTGCCTGGACGCAGGCGCGATTAGCCAAAAACATTCAGTACTTC.